This T cell receptor (beta chain) was captured in a study of blood T cell repertoires in COVID-19. Overall study: Donors in the United States, Italy and Spain gave samples during acute or convalescent COVID-19. T cells, B-cell-depleted T cells, or PBMCs provided the cDNA or gDNA that served as material.

Seattle's cohort entered during active infection and was followed longitudinally. This clone turned up a few times. Under the authors' procedure: Estimation of nucleated cell counts relied on the amplification of reference gene primers. Sequencing was performed with immunoSEQ multiplex PCR; in TCRdb, only in-frame clones are kept and a portion is missing. That table is the source of V, J and clone size, and D and trimming were worked out from the DNA. This sample yields 350,000 or so clones, of which approximately 89% are seen a single time; around 3.9% belongs to the top ten. V was cut by 3 bases and J by 4 bases, with 15 bases left in between. The germline gives CDR1 LGHDT, CDR2 YNNKEL (reference sequence). This CDR3 spans 15 amino acids.

Source material: peripheral blood. The sequence was obtained from a woman aged 60-75 years with COVID-19, enrolled during active disease. J is TRBJ1-2 and V is TRBV3-1 (or the pseudogene TRBV3-2); D is uncertain. For the CDR3, the DNA is TGTGCCAGCAGCCAGGGCCTGACCCCGGCCTATGGCTACACCTTC. Translation: CASSQGLTPAYGYTF.